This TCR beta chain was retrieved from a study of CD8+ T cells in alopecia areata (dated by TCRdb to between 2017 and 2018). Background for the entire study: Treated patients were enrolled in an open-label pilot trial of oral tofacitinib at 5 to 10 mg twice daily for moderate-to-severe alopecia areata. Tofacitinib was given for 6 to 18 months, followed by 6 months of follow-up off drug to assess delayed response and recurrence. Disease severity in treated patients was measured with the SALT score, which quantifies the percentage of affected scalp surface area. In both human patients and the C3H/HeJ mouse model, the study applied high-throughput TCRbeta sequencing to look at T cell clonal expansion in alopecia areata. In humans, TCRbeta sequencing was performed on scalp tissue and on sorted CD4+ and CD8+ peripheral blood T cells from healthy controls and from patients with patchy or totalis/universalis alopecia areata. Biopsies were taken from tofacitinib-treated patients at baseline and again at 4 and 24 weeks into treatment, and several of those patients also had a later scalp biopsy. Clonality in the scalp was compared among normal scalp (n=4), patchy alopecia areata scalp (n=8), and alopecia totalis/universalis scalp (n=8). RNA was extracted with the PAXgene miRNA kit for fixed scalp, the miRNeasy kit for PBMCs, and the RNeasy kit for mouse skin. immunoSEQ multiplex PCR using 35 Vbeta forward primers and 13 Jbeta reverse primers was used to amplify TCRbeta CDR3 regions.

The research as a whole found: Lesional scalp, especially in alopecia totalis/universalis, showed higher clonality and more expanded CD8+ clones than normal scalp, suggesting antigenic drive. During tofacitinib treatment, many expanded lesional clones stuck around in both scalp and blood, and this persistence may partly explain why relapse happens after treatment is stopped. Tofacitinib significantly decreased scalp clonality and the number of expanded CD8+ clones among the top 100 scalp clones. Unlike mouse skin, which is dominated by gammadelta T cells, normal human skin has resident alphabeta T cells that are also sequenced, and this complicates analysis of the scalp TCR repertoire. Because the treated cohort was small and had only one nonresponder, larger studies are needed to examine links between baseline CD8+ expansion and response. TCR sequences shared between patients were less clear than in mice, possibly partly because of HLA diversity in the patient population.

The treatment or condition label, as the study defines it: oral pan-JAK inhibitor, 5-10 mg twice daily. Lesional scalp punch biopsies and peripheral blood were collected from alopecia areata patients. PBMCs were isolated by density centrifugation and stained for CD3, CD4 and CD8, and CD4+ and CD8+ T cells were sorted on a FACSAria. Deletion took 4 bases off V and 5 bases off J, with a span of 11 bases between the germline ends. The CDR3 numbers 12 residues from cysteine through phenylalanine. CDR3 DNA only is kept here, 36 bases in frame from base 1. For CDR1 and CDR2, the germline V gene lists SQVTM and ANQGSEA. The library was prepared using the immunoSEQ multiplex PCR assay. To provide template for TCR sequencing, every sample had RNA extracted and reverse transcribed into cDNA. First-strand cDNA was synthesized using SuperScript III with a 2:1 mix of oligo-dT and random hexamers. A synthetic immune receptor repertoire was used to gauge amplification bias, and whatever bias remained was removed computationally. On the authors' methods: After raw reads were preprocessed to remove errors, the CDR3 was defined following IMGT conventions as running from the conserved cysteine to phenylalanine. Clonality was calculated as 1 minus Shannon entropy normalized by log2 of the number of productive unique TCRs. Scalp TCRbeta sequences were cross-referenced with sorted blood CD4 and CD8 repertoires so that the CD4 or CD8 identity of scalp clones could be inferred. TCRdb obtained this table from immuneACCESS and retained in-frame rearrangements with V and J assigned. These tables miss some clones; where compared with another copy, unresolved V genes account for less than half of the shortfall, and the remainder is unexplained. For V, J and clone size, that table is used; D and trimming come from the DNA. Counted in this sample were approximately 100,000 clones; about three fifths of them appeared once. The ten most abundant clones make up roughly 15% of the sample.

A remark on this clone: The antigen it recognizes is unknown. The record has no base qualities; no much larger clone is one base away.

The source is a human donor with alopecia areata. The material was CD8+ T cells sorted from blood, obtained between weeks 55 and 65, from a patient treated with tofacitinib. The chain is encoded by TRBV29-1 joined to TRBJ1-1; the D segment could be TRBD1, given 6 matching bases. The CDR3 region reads CSVGGGWTEAFF. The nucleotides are TGCAGCGTTGGGGGGGGCTGGACTGAAGCTTTCTTT.